The TCR beta chain described here comes from a study of cytomegalovirus exposure and HLA in healthy donors. The PCR contained 60 Vbeta and 13 Jbeta primers. The protocol was immunoSEQ multiplex PCR, while the TCRdb copy is restricted to in-frame clones and leaves out a portion. The sample has roughly 140,000 clones, over 60% seen once. To note about this clone: The antigen remains undetermined.

Healthy people donating bone marrow made up the donors. Germline values: CDR1 SGHRS, CDR2 YFSETQ. V gave up 2 bases and J gave up 5 bases; unmatched junction bases: 7. The CDR3 contains 14 residues. The study's findings and limits: When analyzed later, a missense DCLRE1C variant was found to be linked to TCR beta V- and J-gene trimming. Among the sequence variants, a highly shared cluster was likely an artifact of sequencing. In a later analysis, across HLA loci, associated TCR counts were highest for DRB1, lowest for HLA-C.

This sequence joins TRBV5-1 and TRBJ2-7; 7 bases map to TRBD1. Sequencing input: PBMCs. The receptor was derived from a woman in her 30s in good health and CMV-seropositive. The chain's CDR3 is CASSFGTAQDEQYF. The CDR3 coding sequence is TGCGCCAGCAGCTTTGGGACAGCCCAAGACGAGCAGTACTTC.